This TCR beta chain was recovered during a study of early T cells in non-severe SARS-CoV-2 infection. TCRdb reprocessed the 5' RACE reads with MiXCR, giving one entry per CDR3 protein. The sample lists 55,000 to 80,000 distinct CDR3 sequences, 7% to 9.5% seen once, with around an eighth in the top ten. This clonotype has ten or more counts. The CDR3 runs to 18 residues. Trimming took 4 bases from V and 3 from J; bases not matched to a gene: 14. CDR1 and CDR2 (germline): PRHDT, FYEKMQ (reference sequence). The source of this sequence is an adult who was a healthcare worker with PCR-confirmed SARS-CoV-2 infection or an uninfected control (not recorded which). V usage is TRBV13 and J usage is TRBJ2-5; TRBD1 matches 10 bases. The sample in question was whole blood, obtained at baseline. The CDR3 here is CASSSMRDRGFEEETQYF. CDR3 DNA sequence: TGTGCCAGCAGCTCGATGAGGGACAGGGGTTTTGAAGAAGAGACCCAGTACTTC.